The 9 T cell receptor beta chains in this list originate from one sample, sequenced in a study of T cells in Graves' hyperthyroidism and ophthalmopathy. There were TCR beta CDR3 regions amplified from RNA transcripts. The HTBI primer set was used in a first-round RT-PCR of the TCR CDR3. MiXCR, run by TCRdb on the multiplex PCR reads, gives a single entry per CDR3 protein. Altogether roughly 380,000 distinct CDR3 sequences are present, approximately 13% being singletons, with the ten largest covering roughly 9.6%. Sequencing input: blood. The receptors were gathered from a woman aged 60 to 75 with Graves' hyperthyroidism.

This clonotype was seen ten or more times. The chain uses TRBV5-1 and TRBJ2-1; D gene unclear. Trimming took off 0 bases at V and 6 bases at J, with 10 bases between the two ends. The CDR3 is 14 residues long. The germline V gene encodes CDR1 SGHRS and CDR2 YFSETQ. CDR3 sequence (DNA): TGCGCCAGCAGCTTGGCTGGGCCACCCAATGAGCAGTTCTTC. Its protein product is CASSLAGPPNEQFF.

This clonotype was detected a few times. The chain combines TRBV5-1 with TRBJ2-1; 10 bases map to TRBD2. The CDR3 spans 15 residues. V gave up 7 bases and J gave up 8 bases; unmatched junction bases: 12. CDR1 SGHRS and CDR2 YFSETQ come from the germline V gene. The CDR3 is CASGPLAGVVYEQFF. The CDR3 DNA reads TGCGCCAGCGGCCCCCTAGCGGGAGTTGTCTATGAGCAGTTCTTC.

This chain links TRBV4-1 with TRBJ2-4; TRBD1 agrees at 7 bases. Trimming at V came to 0 bases and at J to 9 bases, leaving 11 bases not matched to a gene. The CDR3 has 16 residues. CDR1 MGHRA and CDR2 YSYEKL come from the germline V gene. The CDR3 DNA sequence: TGCGCCAGCAGCCAAGAGGGGTCGGGACAGTTGGGCATTCAGTACTTC. Its protein product is CASSQEGSGQLGIQYF.

The V gene is TRBV12-3 or TRBV12-4, the J gene TRBJ1-6, with TRBD1 as a possible D gene (6 bases). V dropped 3 bases and J dropped 12 bases, with 21 bases sitting between them. The CDR3 is 16 residues long. CDR3 protein: CASSFHLAAGAQPLHF. CDR3 sequence (DNA): TGTGCCAGCAGTTTTCATTTAGCGGCAGGGGCGCAACCCCTCCACTTT.

The table lists this clonotype with a few counts. The V and J genes are TRBV5-5 and TRBJ2-5, with D maybe TRBD2 (7 bases). CDR1 is SGHKS and CDR2 is YYEKEE in the germline V gene (reference sequence). This CDR3 contains 15 residues. Trimming took 7 bases from V and 5 from J, leaving 21 bases between them. CDR3: CASRGASGGGETQYF. In nucleotides, the CDR3 is TGTGCCAGCCGAGGTGCTAGCGGAGGGGGGGAGACCCAGTACTTC.

The chain joins TRBV7-9 to TRBJ2-7, with a weak D call TRBD2 (6 bases). The CDR3 contains 15 residues. The V and J ends lost 5 bases and 3 bases respectively, with 17 bases between them. Germline V gene data show CDR1 as SEHNR and CDR2 as FQNEAQ (reference sequence). Written as DNA, the CDR3 is TGTGCCAGCAGCACAGTTTGGGAGGCAAACTACGAGCAGTACTTC. Translation: CASSTVWEANYEQYF.

This chain joins TRBV5-1 and TRBJ1-1; TRBD1 is a possible D gene (6 bases). Looked up from germline, CDR1 is SGHRS and CDR2 is YFSETQ. The CDR3 loop spans 14 amino acids. Trimming took off 4 bases at V and 1 base at J, with 11 bases between the two ends. This CDR3 reads CASSEQTGNTEAFF. CDR3 DNA: TGCGCCAGCAGCGAACAGACAGGGAACACTGAAGCTTTCTTT. The full variable domain, in which reference TRBV5-1 and TRBJ1-1 provide the parts outside the CDR3, is KAGVTQTPRYLIKTRGQQVTLSCSPISGHRSVSWYQQTPGQGLQFLFEYFSETQRNKGNFPGRFSGRQFSNSRSEMNVSTLELGDSALYLCASSEQTGNTEAFFGQGTRLTVV.

The J gene is TRBJ1-3, the V gene TRBV7-2, with 7 bases fitting TRBD1. The trim removed 0 bases at V and 3 bases at J, leaving 5 bases unmatched. Germline V lookup: CDR1 SGHTA, CDR2 FQGNSA. The CDR3 covers 16 residues. The CDR3 here is CASSLAEGAFGNTIYF. The CDR3 DNA follows: TGTGCCAGCAGCTTAGCTGAGGGGGCTTTTGGAAACACCATATATTTT.

This clonotype came up many times. V is TRBV10-3 and J is TRBJ1-1; D possibly corresponds to TRBD1 (5 bases). Per the germline V gene, CDR1 is ENHRY and CDR2 is SYGVKD. The CDR3 loop spans 15 amino acids. Trimming took 2 bases from V and 0 from J, leaving 10 bases between them. DNA of the CDR3: TGTGCCATCAGTGAGGGACGACAGTTGAACACTGAAGCTTTCTTT. Protein sequence: CAISEGRQLNTEAFF.